Here is one T cell receptor (beta chain) with its context. The CDR3 extends over 15 amino acids. In germline, CDR1 is SEHNR, CDR2 FQNEAQ (reference sequence). With 6 bases clipped from V and 1 base from J, the junction kept 8 bases outside the gene matches. The sample originates from a study of CD8 T cells in Susac syndrome. An amount of RNA that ranged from roughly 0.5 to 1 ug was reverse transcribed with random hexamers. TCR beta CDR3 was amplified by immunoSEQ covering 54 Vbeta and 13 Jbeta. Each CDR3 protein gets one entry after TCRdb re-called the immunoSEQ multiplex PCR reads with MiXCR. Among about 430,000 distinct CDR3 sequences, around 85% were seen once, and the ten largest hold 0.09% to 0.15%. Sequencing of TCR beta was undertaken in CD8+ and CD4+ T cells derived from blood.

The source material was CD8+ T cells from PBMCs. The TCR sequence derives from a human donor with multiple sclerosis. V is TRBV7-9 and J is TRBJ1-1; the match to TRBD1 covers 7 bases. For the CDR3, the DNA is TGTGCCAGCAGGTATCAACAGGGGACGAACACTGAAGCTTTCTTT. Encoded protein: CASRYQQGTNTEAFF. The full variable domain, rest sourced from reference TRBV7-9 and TRBJ1-1, is DTGVSQNPRHKITKRGQNVTFRCDPISEHNRLYWYRQTLGQGPEFLTYFQNEAQLEKSRLLSDRFSAERPKGSFSTLEIQRTEQGDSAMYLCASRYQQGTNTEAFFGQGTRLTVV.